Detailed here is one T cell receptor beta chain. Its antigen is not identified. With 1 base removed from V and 5 bases from J, the gap between germline ends came to 5 bases. The CDR3 runs to 12 residues. Germline V CDR1 and CDR2: SGHVS, FQNEAQ. This table comes from immunoSEQ multiplex PCR, and its TCRdb copy is limited to in-frame clones, with some not included. The sample holds roughly 45,000 clones, 63% seen once. Focal radiation plus CTLA-4 blockade with ipilimumab was given to patients with chemo-refractory metastatic non-small-cell lung cancer. The sample comes from a study of radiotherapy plus CTLA-4 blockade in lung cancer. The overall study: An objective response was seen in about a sixth of patients, and disease control in 25% to 40%.

Study results and limitations: Early blood T cell clone changes and increased post-radiation serum interferon-beta were reportedly the strongest response predictors. Researchers report tumor-derived TCR clones expanding in blood after radiotherapy plus ipilimumab.

The TCR was taken from a human donor with non-small cell lung cancer who had a partial response to radiotherapy plus ipilimumab. This rearrangement joins TRBV7-8 to TRBJ2-5; D is ambiguous. The source material was peripheral blood, sampled from a patient treated with radiotherapy plus ipilimumab. The CDR3 region has the DNA TGTGCCAGCAGCTTAGACTGGGAGACCCAGTACTTC. Translating it yields CASSLDWETQYF.